The rows below give T cell receptor beta chains drawn from one sample of a study of CD4 T cells in relation to SARS-CoV-2 and coronaviruses. Generated by immunoSEQ multiplex PCR, the TCRdb table keeps only in-frame clones and is missing some. This table holds about 68,000 clones, 85% to 95% found once. Material for sequencing was naive CD4+ T cells from PBMCs. These receptors came from a human donor in good health. Both conserved end residues are part of each CDR3. A D gene is named only where the DNA matches it firmly. Some rows have no size entry. The others give once, few or many, or a class for an expanded clone.

NA once TRBJ2-2 TRBV25-1 CASSESRNTGELFF TGTGCCAGCAGTGAATCCCGGAACACCGGGGAGCTGTTTTTT
NA NA TRBJ1-1 TRBV6-5 CASRELNTEAFF TGTGCCAGCCGAGAACTGAACACTGAAGCTTTCTTT
TRBD2 NA TRBJ2-5 TRBV27 CASSLNRGLAGDGETQYF TGTGCCAGCAGTTTAAATCGTGGACTAGCGGGGGACGGGGAGACCCAGTACTTC
NA NA TRBJ1-5 TRBV19 CASSHPPAGQPQHF TGTGCCAGTAGTCACCCACCGGCTGGTCAGCCCCAGCATTTT
TRBD2 NA TRBJ2-5 TRBV27 CASSFGGFGTQYF TGTGCCAGCAGTTTCGGGGGGTTCGGGACCCAGTACTTC
NA NA TRBJ2-3 TRBV7-2 CASRQGPTDTQYF TGTGCCAGCAGACAGGGACCCACAGATACGCAGTATTTT
NA NA TRBJ1-1 TRBV5-1 CASSLAPGRNTEAFF TGCGCCAGCAGCTTGGCCCCAGGGAGGAACACTGAAGCTTTCTTT
TRBD1 once TRBJ1-2 TRBV18 CASSPRTGYGGYTF TGTGCCAGCTCACCACGGACAGGGTATGGCGGCTACACCTTC
NA NA TRBJ2-7 TRBV7-2 CASSFQGTSSYEQYF TGTGCCAGCAGCTTTCAGGGTACAAGCTCCTACGAGCAGTACTTC
NA NA TRBJ2-5 TRBV19 CASTPVGGPQETQYF TGTGCCAGTACCCCGGTCGGGGGGCCCCAAGAGACCCAGTACTTC
TRBD2 NA TRBJ2-2 TRBV18 CASSSITLAGRNTGELFF TGTGCCAGCTCATCAATCACCCTAGCGGGGAGGAACACCGGGGAGCTGTTTTTT
TRBD1 once TRBJ1-3 TRBV3-1/TRBV3-2 CASSLGRTGVDTIYF TGTGCCAGCAGCCTTGGAAGGACAGGGGTTGACACCATATATTTT
TRBD1 NA TRBJ1-2 TRBV5-1 CASSDDRGNGYTF TGCGCCAGCAGCGACGACAGGGGGAATGGCTACACCTTC
NA NA TRBJ2-7 TRBV5-8 CASRDQSSYEQYF TGTGCCAGCAGAGACCAGAGCTCCTACGAGCAGTACTTC
NA NA TRBJ1-6 TRBV10-1 CASSAAGTTSSYNSPLHF TGCGCCAGCAGTGCTGCCGGGACGACCTCATCTTATAATTCACCCCTCCACTTT
TRBD1 NA TRBJ2-1 TRBV4-1 CASSPADRAYNEQFF TGCGCCAGCTCTCCGGCGGACAGGGCGTACAATGAGCAGTTCTTC
TRBD1 NA TRBJ2-3 TRBV11-3 CASSLRQGAPDTQYF TGTGCCAGCAGCCTTCGACAGGGTGCCCCAGATACGCAGTATTTT
NA NA TRBJ2-7 TRBV5-4 CASSLSGPEQYF TGTGCCAGCAGCTTGTCAGGACCCGAGCAGTACTTC
TRBD1 once TRBJ2-2 TRBV30 CAHYRGLNTGELFF TGTGCCCACTACAGGGGCTTGAACACCGGGGAGCTGTTTTTT
NA NA TRBJ2-5 TRBV19 CASRRQGMGETQYF TGTGCCAGTAGGAGGCAGGGAATGGGAGAGACCCAGTACTTC
TRBD1 NA TRBJ2-7 TRBV11-2 CASSLQGQGPILSYEQYF TGTGCCAGCAGCTTACAAGGACAGGGGCCCATCCTCTCCTACGAGCAGTACTTC
NA NA TRBJ2-5 TRBV5-1 CASSLAGGGETQYF TGCGCCAGCAGCTTGGCGGGGGGCGGAGAGACCCAGTACTTC